The 27 T cell receptor beta chains presented below share a single source sample, sequenced in a study of T cell clonotyping in hematopoietic cell transplantation. Using immunoSEQ multiplex PCR, the repertoire was profiled, and TCRdb retains in-frame clones only, with some absent. The sample lists approximately 5,800 clones, 32% occurring once. Sequenced material: peripheral blood mononuclear cells, taken 30 days after allogeneic stem cell transplant. Receptors originate from a female patient aged 50-59 years who had an allogeneic stem cell transplant from an unrelated donor, so the T cells may come from the graft donor. Some clones in this sample may be carry-over from other donors' samples.

By frequency in the sample, this clone is medium-sized. This rearrangement joins TRBV5-6 to TRBJ2-7; D is unclear. CDR1 is SGHDT and CDR2 is YYEEEE in the germline V gene. The CDR3 runs 12 residues. Trimming stripped 1 base from V and 3 bases from J, with 5 bases between. CDR3 coding DNA: TGTGCCAGCAGCTTGTCGAACTACGAGCAGTACTTC. Its translation is CASSLSNYEQYF.

This clone has more than one count but fewer than ten. CDR3 DNA sequence: TGTGCCAGCAGGGAGACCTCAGACAGGGCGAACACTGAAGCTTTCTTT. This gives the protein CASRETSDRANTEAFF. The genes are TRBV28 and TRBJ1-1, with 7 positions matching TRBD1. Germline CDR1 reads MDHEN; CDR2 reads SYDVKM. This CDR3 is built from 16 residues. The V gene end was trimmed by 6 bases and the J gene end by 1 base; junction bases not matched to a gene: 11.

The chain is built from TRBV6-1 and TRBJ1-5; D gene unclear. This CDR3 is 15 amino acids long. V lost 0 bases and J 3 bases, leaving 9 bases between the germline ends. CDR1 is MNHNS, CDR2 SASEGT, per germline. CDR3 DNA: TGTGCCAGCAGTGAAGCACTGGGTTACAATCAGCCCCAGCATTTT. It yields the protein CASSEALGYNQPQHF.

This clone is judged large. The V call is TRBV9, the J call TRBJ1-4; D perhaps matches TRBD1 (5 bases). CDR3 length: 15 residues. V lost 0 bases and J 8 bases, leaving 14 bases between the germline ends. Germline V gene lookup returns CDR1 SGDLS and CDR2 YYNGEE. The CDR3 loop is CASSVDGARREKLFF. In DNA, the CDR3 is TGTGCCAGCAGCGTAGACGGGGCGCGGAGGGAAAAACTGTTTTTT.

The chain links TRBV30 to TRBJ1-5, with D uncertain. Trimming pared 2 bases from V and 4 bases from J, leaving 9 bases between. Germline V lookup: CDR1 GTSNPN, CDR2 SVGIG (reference sequence). CDR3 length: 13 amino acids. This CDR3 reads CAWSLAANQPQHF. The CDR3 region has the DNA TGTGCCTGGAGTTTGGCGGCGAATCAGCCCCAGCATTTT. Full variable domain (rest looked up from reference TRBV30 and TRBJ1-5): SQTIHQWPATLVQPVGSPLSLECTVEGTSNPNLYWYRQAAGRGLQLLFYSVGIGQISSEVPQNLSASRPQDRQFILSSKKLLLSDSGFYLCAWSLAANQPQHFGDGTRLSIL.

CDR3 loop: CASNPNTGELFF. In DNA, the CDR3 is TGTGCCAGCAACCCAAACACCGGGGAGCTGTTTTTT. V usage is TRBV6-5 and J usage is TRBJ2-2; D unclear. The V end lost 7 bases, the J end lost 2 bases, and 5 bases lay between the germline ends. CDR1 and CDR2 (germline): MNHEY, SVGAGI. CDR3 length: 12 residues.

V usage is TRBV30 and J usage is TRBJ2-7, with D hard to call. V lost 3 bases to trimming and J lost 7 bases, with 10 bases between them. Per germline, CDR1 GTSNPN and CDR2 SVGIG (reference sequence). The CDR3 runs 11 residues. CDR3 sequence: CAWSAQLEQYF. CDR3 nucleotides: TGTGCCTGGAGCGCCCAACTTGAGCAGTACTTC.

The sample holds a few counts of this clone. V and J are TRBV6-5 and TRBJ2-1; 7 nucleotides match TRBD1. This CDR3 has 15 residues. V was clipped by 5 bases and J by 5 bases; unmatched bases: 9. CDR1 is MNHEY and CDR2 is SVGAGI in the germline V gene. The CDR3, as DNA: TGTGCCAGCAGTCAAGGGACAGTGTCACACAATGAGCAGTTCTTC. Translation gives CASSQGTVSHNEQFF.

The genes are TRBV29-1 and TRBJ1-2; unclear D gene. This CDR3 region has 12 residues. Per the germline V gene, CDR1 is SQVTM and CDR2 is ANQGSEA. The V and J ends lost 6 bases and 4 bases respectively, with 12 bases between them. CDR3 amino acids: CSVPGALYGYTF. The CDR3 nucleotides read TGCAGCGTGCCGGGAGCCCTCTATGGCTACACCTTC.

This chain's CDR3 is CAWSVADNQPQHF. The CDR3 DNA reads TGTGCCTGGAGTGTAGCGGATAATCAGCCCCAGCATTTT. This chain uses TRBV30 with TRBJ1-5; D uncertain. This CDR3 region has 13 residues. CDR1 and CDR2 (germline): GTSNPN, SVGIG (reference sequence). V was shortened by 0 bases and J by 4 bases, with 7 bases between the two germline ends.

The V call is TRBV30, the J call TRBJ2-7; perhaps D is TRBD1 or TRBD2 (7 bases each). The CDR3 has 13 residues. Per the germline V gene, CDR1 is GTSNPN and CDR2 is SVGIG (reference sequence). V lost 3 bases to trimming and J lost 6 bases, with 15 bases between them. CDR3 sequence: CAWSDTGEGEQYF. The CDR3 DNA reads as TGTGCCTGGAGCGATACAGGGGAGGGCGAGCAGTACTTC.

The chain has TRBV4-3 and TRBJ2-7, with D possibly TRBD1 on 6 matching bases. V lost 0 bases, J lost 5 bases, and 14 bases lay in between. The CDR3 is made up of 15 amino acids. Germline CDR1 reads LGHNA; CDR2 reads YSLEER. CDR3 protein: CASSQEQDSQHEQYF. In nucleotides, the CDR3 is TGCGCCAGCAGCCAAGAACAGGACAGCCAGCACGAGCAGTACTTC.

The rearrangement links TRBV5-6 to TRBJ2-5, with TRBD1 matching over 7 bases. Per germline, CDR1 SGHDT and CDR2 YYEEEE. The CDR3 runs 16 residues. V lost 2 bases to trimming and J lost 2 bases; unmatched junction nucleotides: 9. CDR3 protein: CASSFYQGDIQETQYF. CDR3 nucleotides: TGTGCCAGCAGCTTCTATCAGGGGGACATTCAAGAGACCCAGTACTTC.

This clone was detected only a few times. The chain joins TRBV2 to TRBJ1-2; D is unclear. Germline-derived CDR1 and CDR2 are SNHLY and FYNNEI. V dropped 6 bases and J dropped 4 bases, with 15 bases sitting between them. This CDR3 contains 14 residues. The chain's CDR3 is CASRTEGIGYGYTF. In DNA, the CDR3 is TGTGCCAGCAGGACGGAGGGAATAGGCTATGGCTACACCTTC.

The chain has TRBV7-9 and TRBJ1-1, with D hard to call. The germline CDR1 and CDR2 sequences are SEHNR and FQNEAQ (reference sequence). The germline V and J ends were trimmed by 1 base and 4 bases, with 1 base remaining between them. The CDR3 totals 11 residues. CDR3 coding DNA: TGTGCCAGCAGCTTAGTCACTGAAGCTTTCTTT. It codes for CASSLVTEAFF. Drawing the rest from reference TRBV7-9 and TRBJ1-1, the complete variable domain is DTGVSQNPRHKITKRGQNVTFRCDPISEHNRLYWYRQTLGQGPEFLTYFQNEAQLEKSRLLSDRFSAERPKGSFSTLEIQRTEQGDSAMYLCASSLVTEAFFGQGTRLTVV.

The gene calls are TRBV6-5 and TRBJ1-1, with D unresolved. The CDR3 length is 12 residues. CDR1 is MNHEY and CDR2 is SVGAGI in the germline V gene. V was clipped by 2 bases and J by 4 bases, with 5 bases between them. For the CDR3, the DNA is TGTGCCAGCAGTTACAGCCCCACTGAAGCTTTCTTT. Its translation: CASSYSPTEAFF.

This clone occurred a few times. The chain recombines TRBV28 with TRBJ2-7; D unclear. The CDR3 is 13 residues long. From germline, CDR1 is MDHEN and CDR2 SYDVKM. V lost 6 bases, J lost 5 bases, and 14 bases lay in between. The DNA for the CDR3 is TGTGCCAGCAGCCCCGAATCCGGCCACGAGCAGTACTTC. Its protein is CASSPESGHEQYF. Full variable domain (remainder filled in from reference TRBV28 and TRBJ2-7): DVKVTQSSRYLVKRTGEKVFLECVQDMDHENMFWYRQDPGLGLRLIYFSYDVKMKEKGDIPEGYSVSREKKERFSLILESASTNQTSMYLCASSPESGHEQYFGPGTRLTVT.

This clone showed up just a few times. This rearrangement joins TRBV29-1 to TRBJ2-2; 8 bases map to TRBD1. With 5 bases clipped from V and 6 bases from J, the junction kept 5 bases outside the gene matches. The CDR3 is 13 residues long. Looked up from germline, CDR1 is SQVTM and CDR2 is ANQGSEA. The CDR3 coding sequence is TGCAGCGTTTTGGACAGGGTCCCCGGGGAGCTGTTTTTT. It translates to CSVLDRVPGELFF.

The V call is TRBV6-1, the J call TRBJ2-3, with 9 bases that match TRBD1. In germline, CDR1 is MNHNS, CDR2 SASEGT. V lost 6 bases to trimming and J lost 4 bases; unmatched junction nucleotides: 8. The CDR3 is made up of 15 amino acids. CDR3 region: CASRLQGAQPDTQYF. The CDR3 DNA follows: TGTGCCAGCAGACTACAGGGGGCGCAGCCAGATACGCAGTATTTT.

This clone was detected only a few times. The rearrangement links TRBV29-1 to TRBJ2-7, with D unresolved. The CDR3 has 12 residues. The germline gives CDR1 SQVTM, CDR2 ANQGSEA. The V end lost 5 bases, the J end lost 1 base, and 9 bases lay between the germline ends. CDR3 residues: CSVQAASYEQYF. In DNA form, the CDR3 reads TGCAGCGTTCAGGCAGCGTCCTACGAGCAGTACTTC.

The CDR3 nucleotides read TGTGCCAGCAGTATTGACATGTTCAATCAGCCCCAGCATTTT. Translation gives CASSIDMFNQPQHF. V is TRBV6-5 and J is TRBJ1-5; D uncertain. The CDR3 is 14 amino acids. CDR1 is MNHEY, CDR2 SVGAGI, per germline. Trimming took 5 bases from V and 3 from J, leaving 11 bases between them.

The chain joins TRBV6-1 to TRBJ1-6; a possible D gene is TRBD1 (6 bases). V lost 7 bases and J lost 3, with 10 bases in between. In germline, CDR1 is MNHNS, CDR2 SASEGT. This CDR3 is built from 14 residues. The CDR3 sequence: CASTLTGYNSPLHF. The DNA for the CDR3 is TGTGCCAGCACCCTGACAGGCTATAATTCACCCCTCCACTTT.

This clone came up once. This rearrangement joins TRBV30 to TRBJ1-3; D is unresolved. This CDR3 region has 15 residues. Germline loops: CDR1 GTSNPN, CDR2 SVGIG (reference sequence). Trimming cost V 0 bases and J 3 bases, with 12 bases left between them. This CDR3 reads CAWSVWQAGGNTIYF. The CDR3, as DNA: TGTGCCTGGAGTGTATGGCAGGCGGGTGGAAACACCATATATTTT.

This clone turned up a few times. The chain uses TRBV30 and TRBJ1-2; D is uncertain. The CDR3 loop spans 13 amino acids. V lost 2 bases and J lost 5, with 12 bases in between. From germline, CDR1 is GTSNPN and CDR2 SVGIG (reference sequence). The CDR3 protein is CAWSSGQWYGYTF. The CDR3 nucleotides read TGTGCCTGGAGTAGTGGGCAATGGTATGGCTACACCTTC.

This clone was counted a few times. The chain has TRBV2 and TRBJ1-5; the D gene is possibly TRBD1 (5 bases). The CDR3 loop spans 13 amino acids. CDR1 is SNHLY, CDR2 FYNNEI, per germline. V was cut by 6 bases and J by 3 bases, with 9 bases left in between. CDR3 region: CASSRDYNQPQHF. The CDR3 DNA sequence: TGTGCCAGCAGCCGGGACTACAATCAGCCCCAGCATTTT.

This chain connects TRBV30 to TRBJ2-5; D call uncertain. V lost 2 bases and J 5 bases, leaving 18 bases between the germline ends. Per the germline V gene, CDR1 is GTSNPN and CDR2 is SVGIG (reference sequence). The CDR3 runs to 15 residues. The CDR3 bases are TGTGCCTGGAGTCTCCCGGCCTCCCTAGGGGAGACCCAGTACTTC. Amino acid sequence: CAWSLPASLGETQYF. Together with reference TRBV30 and TRBJ2-5, the CDR3 gives the full variable domain: SQTIHQWPATLVQPVGSPLSLECTVEGTSNPNLYWYRQAAGRGLQLLFYSVGIGQISSEVPQNLSASRPQDRQFILSSKKLLLSDSGFYLCAWSLPASLGETQYFGPGTRLLVL.

This rearrangement joins TRBV30 to TRBJ2-4; 11 positions agree with TRBD2. The CDR3 covers 15 residues. J was trimmed by 8 bases and V by 5 bases; bases with no gene match: 11. CDR1 is GTSNPN, CDR2 SVGIG, per germline (reference sequence). The chain's CDR3 is CAWQPSGRRVDIQYF. In DNA form, the CDR3 reads TGTGCCTGGCAACCTAGCGGGAGGAGGGTGGACATTCAGTACTTC.